This is a list of T cell receptor beta chains from one sample in a study of T-cell reconstitution after alpha-beta-depleted transplantation in children. TCRdb recomputed calls from the PCR reads with MiXCR, one row per CDR3 protein. The table includes more than 100,000 distinct CDR3 sequences, roughly 23% detected once. Sequencing was performed on PBMCs, mostly from graft donor cells, taken 180 days after TCRalphabeta/CD19-depleted stem cell transplant. These receptors were obtained from a male patient between 2 and 10 years old who had a stem cell transplant for chronic granulomatous disease, so the T cells may come from the graft donor. The CDR3 runs from the conserved cysteine through the conserved F or W. A D gene is named only where the DNA matches it firmly. Size values are once, few and many counts, or a class for expanded clones, and some rows have none.

cdr3_nt | cdr3_aa | d_call | v_call | clone_size | j_call
TGTGCCAGCAGCTCAGGGACAACGACTAGCACAGATACGCAGTATTTT | CASSSGTTTSTDTQYF | - | TRBV11-1 | - | TRBJ2-3
TGTGCCACCAGCAGAGATTTGTCCGGCACTGAAGCTTTCTTT | CATSRDLSGTEAFF | - | TRBV15 | - | TRBJ1-1
TGTGCCAGCAGCCAAAGAGAGTGGGGAGGGGGAAGCACAGATACGCAGTATTTT | CASSQREWGGGSTDTQYF | - | TRBV4-2 | - | TRBJ2-3
TGTGCCAGCAGCCACGAGGGACAGGGGACCGAGCAGTACTTC | CASSHEGQGTEQYF | TRBD1 | TRBV7-9 | many | TRBJ2-7
TGTGCCAGCAGCTTAGGGAGCGCTAACTATGGCTACACCTTC | CASSLGSANYGYTF | - | TRBV7-2 | few | TRBJ1-2
TGTGCCAGCAGCCGCGACAGGGGGCCTGGTTACGAGCAGTACTTC | CASSRDRGPGYEQYF | TRBD1 | TRBV3-1 | - | TRBJ2-7
TGTGCCAGCAGTATCTCGACTAGCGGGAATAGTTTCGAGCAGTACTTC | CASSISTSGNSFEQYF | TRBD2 | TRBV28 | many | TRBJ2-7
TGTGCCAGCAGCTTGCCGTATCAGCCCCAGCATTTT | CASSLPYQPQHF | - | TRBV7-6 | - | TRBJ1-5
TGCGCCAGCAGATATCGGGCCATTACTGAAGCTTTCTTT | CASRYRAITEAFF | - | TRBV5-1 | many | TRBJ1-1
TGCAGTGCTAGAGCCACGGAGGGGAATAATTCACCCCTCCACTTT | CSARATEGNNSPLHF | - | TRBV20-1 | many | TRBJ1-6
TGTGCCAGCAGTACGAACAGGGTTTCCTACGAGCAGTACTTC | CASSTNRVSYEQYF | - | TRBV12-3/TRBV12-4 | many | TRBJ2-7
TGTGCCACCCGCAGCTACAATGAGCAGTTCTTC | CATRSYNEQFF | - | TRBV24-1 | once | TRBJ2-1
TGCAGTGCTGTACAGCGGGGGACTGGGGTAGATACGCAGTATTTT | CSAVQRGTGVDTQYF | TRBD2 | TRBV20-1 | - | TRBJ2-3
TGCGCCAGCAGCTTTGAGGCGGGGGCCAACGTCCTGACTTTC | CASSFEAGANVLTF | - | TRBV5-1 | - | TRBJ2-6
TGCAGTGCTAGAGATGGGGGGACAGGGGACACCGGGGAGCTGTTTTTT | CSARDGGTGDTGELFF | TRBD1 | TRBV20-1 | - | TRBJ2-2
TGCGCCAGCAGCCAAGGGGTAGGGGCGGGTCAGCCCCAGCATTTT | CASSQGVGAGQPQHF | - | TRBV4-3 | many | TRBJ1-5
TGTGCCAGCAGCTTAGTTGTGGGACTATCCTCCTACAATGAGCAGTTCTTC | CASSLVVGLSSYNEQFF | TRBD2 | TRBV7-8 | - | TRBJ2-1
TGTGCCAGCAGCCCCTTTGCGGGAGCGCAGTTCTTC | CASSPFAGAQFF | TRBD2 | TRBV7-2 | few | TRBJ2-1
TGCAGCGTTGAAGTCCTGGGAGGACGCCTCCATGGCTACACCTTC | CSVEVLGGRLHGYTF | - | TRBV29-1 | few | TRBJ1-2
TGTGCCAGCAGGGGTGGGGTGGTCGAAAACATTCAGTACTTC | CASRGGVVENIQYF | - | TRBV5-7 | many | TRBJ2-4
TGTGCCAGCAGGTCCGGGACTAGTCTCTACGAGCAGTACTTC | CASRSGTSLYEQYF | TRBD2 | TRBV6-2/TRBV6-3 | many | TRBJ2-7
TGCAGCGTTGAACGGGGACCAACCTACAATGAGCAGTTCTTC | CSVERGPTYNEQFF | - | TRBV29-1 | - | TRBJ2-1
TGCAGTGCTAGTGGACAGGCCGACAGCTCCTACGAGCAGTACTTC | CSASGQADSSYEQYF | TRBD1 | TRBV20-1 | - | TRBJ2-7
TGTGCCATCAGAGTTATCAGGGGTCCCTCCTACGAGCAGTACTTC | CAIRVIRGPSYEQYF | - | TRBV10-3 | - | TRBJ2-7
TGTGCCAGCAGCTTAAAGCGGGGGGCTAGCACAGATACGCAGTATTTT | CASSLKRGASTDTQYF | TRBD2 | TRBV7-8 | - | TRBJ2-3
TGTGCCAGCAGCGTAGAAGGGGGTTCACCCCTCCACTTT | CASSVEGGSPLHF | - | TRBV9 | many | TRBJ1-6
TGTGCCAGCAGTTTCCAGCCCTACGAGCAGTACTTC | CASSFQPYEQYF | - | TRBV12-3/TRBV12-4 | many | TRBJ2-7
TGCAGCGTCCCCCTAAGGGAACCCTACGAGCAGTACTTC | CSVPLREPYEQYF | - | TRBV29-1 | few | TRBJ2-7
TGTGCCAGTAGTCGACGGACGCAAAACACTGAAGCTTTCTTT | CASSRRTQNTEAFF | - | TRBV19 | many | TRBJ1-1
TGTGCCAGACCGGGACAGAACACCGGGGAGCTGTTTTTT | CARPGQNTGELFF | - | TRBV2 | many | TRBJ2-2
TGTGCCAGCAGTTTGAGGCTACTCAATGAGCAGTTCTTC | CASSLRLLNEQFF | - | TRBV12-3/TRBV12-4 | many | TRBJ2-1
TGTGCCACCAGTGATTCCGGGACTTCCTACGAGCAGTACTTC | CATSDSGTSYEQYF | - | TRBV24-1 | few | TRBJ2-7
TGTGCCAGCAGCTTACCGAGGGGTGTGGGCTACACCTTC | CASSLPRGVGYTF | - | TRBV12-3/TRBV12-4 | few | TRBJ1-2
TGCGCCAGCAGCTCTTCTAGCGGGAGGGGTGAGCAGTTCTTC | CASSSSSGRGEQFF | TRBD2 | TRBV5-1 | few | TRBJ2-1